Shown below are 28 T cell receptor beta chains from a single sample sequenced in a study of cytomegalovirus exposure and HLA in healthy donors. 13 Jbeta primers and 60 Vbeta primers were used for the PCR. Method: immunoSEQ multiplex PCR; TCRdb's copy keeps in-frame clones and lacks some. Of fewer than 150,000 clones listed, 60% to 85% were seen once; the top ten hold roughly 3.1%. Sequencing used PBMCs. All receptors come from a man aged 25 to 40 in good health and CMV-seronegative.

The V call is TRBV21-1, the J call TRBJ2-7; the table's TRBD1 call for D was not verified on the DNA. TRBV21-1 is a recognized pseudogene. This CDR3 has 18 residues. CDR3: CASSKGRGDRDTRHEQYF. CDR3 bases: TGTGCCAGCAGCAAAGGGAGAGGGGACAGGGACACCCGACACGAGCAGTACTTC.

The rearrangement joins TRBV30 to TRBJ1-6; D possibly corresponds to TRBD1 (5 bases). V lost 0 bases to trimming and J lost 5 bases, with 17 bases between them. Per germline, CDR1 GTSNPN and CDR2 SVGIG (reference sequence). The CDR3 consists of 17 residues. The CDR3 DNA reads as TGTGCCTGGAGTGTATCCCCGGTGGGGCTCAATAATTCACCCCTCCACTTT. It specifies CAWSVSPVGLNNSPLHF.

CDR3: CAWSAGRYEQYF. CDR3 in DNA: TGTGCCTGGAGTGCAGGGAGGTACGAGCAGTACTTC. This chain uses TRBV30 with TRBJ2-7, with a tentative D call TRBD2 (6 bases). Germline assignment: CDR1 GTSNPN and CDR2 SVGIG (reference sequence). The V gene lost 1 base and the J gene lost 4 bases, with 8 bases spanning the gap. The CDR3 is 12 residues long.

This chain uses TRBV6-5 with TRBJ2-7; 10 nucleotides agree with TRBD1. V was clipped by 2 bases and J by 4 bases; unmatched bases: 2. The CDR3 spans 14 residues. In germline, CDR1 is MNHEY, CDR2 SVGAGI. CDR3 coding DNA: TGTGCCAGCAGTTACGGGGGACAGGGGTACGAGCAGTACTTC. It encodes CASSYGGQGYEQYF.

The genes are TRBV7-6 and TRBJ1-1; D uncertain. This CDR3 spans 12 amino acids. Germline assignment: CDR1 SGHVS and CDR2 FNYEAQ. Trimming pared 2 bases from V and 7 bases from J, leaving 8 bases between. The CDR3 DNA sequence: TGTGCCAGCAGCTTATTAGCGAGTGAAGCTTTCTTT. The encoded protein is CASSLLASEAFF.

This clone was detected a few times. This same CDR3 is encoded by further DNA sequences in the sample. The chain joins TRBV18 to TRBJ2-5; D gene uncertain. The CDR3 length is 12 residues. Germline V gene data show CDR1 as KGHSH and CDR2 as LQKENI. V was cut by 1 base and J by 4 bases, with 4 bases left in between. CDR3 sequence: CASSPRRETQYF. The CDR3 nucleotides are TGTGCCAGCTCACCACGTAGAGAGACCCAGTACTTC.

The rearrangement joins TRBV13 to TRBJ2-3, with a weak D call TRBD2 (5 bases). CDR1 and CDR2 from the germline V gene are PRHDT and FYEKMQ (reference sequence). The CDR3 runs to 12 residues. The V and J ends lost 5 bases and 6 bases respectively, with 9 bases between them. CDR3 nucleotides: TGTGCCAGCAGCCCTAGGGAGGATACGCAGTATTTT. As protein: CASSPREDTQYF.

The J gene is TRBJ1-6, the V gene TRBV6-1; D ambiguous. This CDR3 spans 15 amino acids. Germline-derived CDR1 and CDR2 are MNHNS and SASEGT. V lost 6 bases and J 1 base, leaving 10 bases between the germline ends. The CDR3 spells CASRGGGSYNSPLHF. CDR3 bases: TGTGCCAGCAGGGGTGGAGGTTCCTATAATTCACCCCTCCACTTT.

The chain links TRBV30 to TRBJ1-1; D gene unclear. The CDR3 contains 13 residues. Germline-derived CDR1 and CDR2 are GTSNPN and SVGIG (reference sequence). Trimming pared 0 bases from V and 1 base from J, leaving 6 bases between. The CDR3: CAWSVLRNTEAFF. In DNA, the CDR3 is TGTGCCTGGAGTGTGCTGAGGAACACTGAAGCTTTCTTT.

The rearrangement uses TRBV2 and TRBJ1-3; possible D gene TRBD1, 5 bases. V was clipped by 4 bases and J by 0 bases, with 7 bases between them. CDR1 and CDR2 from the germline V gene are SNHLY and FYNNEI. This CDR3 region has 14 residues. In DNA, the CDR3 is TGTGCCAGCAGTGCACAGGTCTCTGGAAACACCATATATTTT. It encodes CASSAQVSGNTIYF.

The rearrangement links TRBV18 to TRBJ1-1; TRBD1 matches at 7 bases. This CDR3 has 14 residues. Germline trimming cut 6 bases from V and 5 bases from J; bases unmatched to any gene: 9. Per the germline V gene, CDR1 is KGHSH and CDR2 is LQKENI. This chain's CDR3 is CASSPDRVGTEAFF. The CDR3 bases are TGTGCCAGCTCGCCCGACAGGGTGGGTACTGAAGCTTTCTTT.

The chain joins TRBV5-1 to TRBJ1-1, with 7 positions matching TRBD1. With V trimmed by 5 bases and J by 1 base, 5 bases remained unmatched. Looked up from germline, CDR1 is SGHRS and CDR2 is YFSETQ. The CDR3 loop spans 14 amino acids. The CDR3 nucleotides read TGCGCCAGCAGTACCGGGACAGCGAACACTGAAGCTTTCTTT. Translated: CASSTGTANTEAFF.

The chain employs TRBV7-9 and TRBJ2-1, with TRBD2 identical over 11 bases. This CDR3 spans 16 amino acids. Losses at the gene ends were 2 bases for V and 4 bases for J; bases not matched to a gene: 4. Per germline, CDR1 SEHNR and CDR2 FQNEAQ (reference sequence). The CDR3 bases are TGTGCCAGCAGCTTAAGTGGACTAGCGGGTTACAATGAGCAGTTCTTC. Translation gives CASSLSGLAGYNEQFF.

V is TRBV6-5 and J is TRBJ1-2; D gene unclear. Germline V CDR1 and CDR2: MNHEY, SVGAGI. V lost 0 bases and J lost 5, with 10 bases in between. This CDR3 is built from 14 residues. CDR3 sequence: CASSYSMADYGYTF. The CDR3 DNA follows: TGTGCCAGCAGTTACTCGATGGCAGATTATGGCTACACCTTC.

The CDR3 sequence is CASNPDRVSYEQFF. CDR3 DNA: TGTGCCAGCAACCCGGACAGGGTTAGCTATGAGCAGTTCTTC. This chain links TRBV6-1 with TRBJ2-1, with 8 nucleotides matching TRBD1. Per the germline V gene, CDR1 is MNHNS and CDR2 is SASEGT. V was pared by 7 bases and J by 8 bases, with 10 bases of the junction left unmatched. The CDR3 runs to 14 residues.

This sequence joins TRBV5-1 and TRBJ1-4; 8 bases line up with TRBD1. The CDR3 length is 16 residues. V dropped 4 bases and J dropped 5; count of bases not matched to a gene: 10. In germline, CDR1 is SGHRS, CDR2 YFSETQ. CDR3 in amino acids: CASSGGTGLGNEKLFF. CDR3 DNA: TGCGCCAGCAGCGGGGGGACAGGATTAGGGAATGAAAAACTGTTTTTT.

This clone showed up just once. This sequence joins TRBV2 and TRBJ2-5; D might be TRBD2 (5 bases). Germline-derived CDR1 and CDR2 are SNHLY and FYNNEI. The CDR3 sequence is 12 residues long. V gave up 8 bases and J gave up 5 bases, with 12 bases separating them. CDR3 in DNA: TGTGCCAGCGCTTTAGGCGGGGAGACCCAGTACTTC. Its translation is CASALGGETQYF.

This rearrangement joins TRBV5-4 to TRBJ2-7, with 9 positions matching TRBD1. Losses at the gene ends were 10 bases for V and 5 bases for J; bases not matched to a gene: 13. CDR1 and CDR2 (germline): SGHNT, YYREEE (reference sequence). The CDR3 is made up of 14 amino acids. Here the CDR3 DNA reads TGTGCCGGCAAATCACACAGGGGGCCTGACGAGCAGTACTTC. This encodes CAGKSHRGPDEQYF. The full variable domain, with the rest looked up from reference TRBV5-4 and TRBJ2-7, is ETGVTQSPTHLIKTRGQQVTLRCSSQSGHNTVSWYQQALGQGPQFIFQYYREEENGRGNFPPRFSGLQFPNYSSELNVNALELDDSALYLCAGKSHRGPDEQYFGPGTRLTVT.

The sample holds a few counts of this clone. The chain has TRBV11-3 and TRBJ2-2; 9 nucleotides align to TRBD2. Germline V gene data show CDR1 as SGHNT and CDR2 as YENEEA. This CDR3 region has 13 residues. Trimming at V came to 6 bases and at J to 8 bases, leaving 4 bases not matched to a gene. The CDR3, as DNA: TGTGCCAGCAGTTTTAGCGGGAGTGGGGAGCTGTTTTTT. Translated: CASSFSGSGELFF.

Notes on this clone: Since the CDR3 does not end with the conserved phenylalanine or tryptophan, this likely comes from a read error. The chain is built from TRBV29-1 and TRBJ2-3; D is undetermined. Germline CDR1 and CDR2: SQVTM and ANQGSEA. Deletions cut 3 bases from V and 1 base from J, with 5 bases between. The CDR3 runs 12 residues. CDR3 DNA sequence: TGCAGCGTTGAGGCGGGCACAGATACGCAGTATGTT. Residues: CSVEAGTDTQYV.

For this clone: Other DNA sequences within the sample encode an identical CDR3. The CDR3 DNA reads as TGTGCCAGTAGTAGACAGGGGAACACTGAAGCTTTCTTT. This sequence encodes CASSRQGNTEAFF. J is TRBJ1-1 and V is TRBV19; 7 bases line up with TRBD1. The trim removed 4 bases at V and 1 base at J, leaving 0 bases unmatched. The length of the CDR3 is 13 residues. CDR1 is LNHDA and CDR2 is SQIVND in the germline V gene (reference sequence).

The genes are TRBV12-5 and TRBJ2-7; D possibly corresponds to TRBD2 (5 bases). CDR1 is LGHNT, CDR2 FRNRAP, per germline. This CDR3 is built from 12 residues. Between the trimmed V and J ends, which lost 3 bases and 6 bases, there was a span of 9 bases. This CDR3 is CASGLEGGEQYF. CDR3 bases: TGTGCTAGTGGTTTAGAGGGTGGCGAGCAGTACTTC.

The chain employs TRBV7-8 and TRBJ2-1; 9 bases map to TRBD2. This CDR3 is 16 amino acids long. The J segment lost 4 bases and the V segment lost 3 bases, leaving 7 bases of the junction unmatched. Germline V gene data show CDR1 as SGHVS and CDR2 as FQNEAQ. The CDR3 reads CASSFGASGNYNEQFF. Written as DNA, the CDR3 is TGTGCCAGCAGCTTCGGCGCTAGCGGGAATTACAATGAGCAGTTCTTC.

This rearrangement joins TRBV27 to TRBJ2-3; TRBD2 agrees at 10 bases. CDR3 length: 15 amino acids. From germline, CDR1 is MNHEY and CDR2 SMNVEV (reference sequence). Trimming cost V 5 bases and J 4 bases; bases outside gene matches: 6. CDR3 DNA sequence: TGTGCCAGCAGTGCCGTCGGGACTAGCGCAGATACGCAGTATTTT. Amino acids: CASSAVGTSADTQYF.

The rearrangement links TRBV6-6 to TRBJ2-3; 10 bases agree with TRBD2. V was pared by 6 bases and J by 1 base, with 7 bases of the junction left unmatched. The CDR3 runs 16 residues. The germline CDR1 and CDR2 sequences are MNHNY and SVGAGI (reference sequence). CDR3 protein: CASSLTSGWGTDTQYF. In DNA, the CDR3 is TGTGCCAGCAGCCTGACTAGCGGGTGGGGCACAGATACGCAGTATTTT.

V and J are TRBV4-3 and TRBJ2-1; D is possibly TRBD2 (6 bases). There are 17 residues in the CDR3. The germline V and J ends were trimmed by 1 base and 4 bases, with 17 bases remaining between them. The germline V gene encodes CDR1 LGHNA and CDR2 YSLEER. CDR3 in DNA: TGCGCCAGCAGCCAAGGGCACGGAGGGGAAGCATACAATGAGCAGTTCTTC. Amino acids: CASSQGHGGEAYNEQFF.

The V gene is TRBV28, the J gene TRBJ2-5; 14 positions agree with TRBD2. CDR3 length: 15 amino acids. Trimming took 6 bases from V and 4 from J; bases not matched to a gene: 4. Germline V gene data show CDR1 as MDHEN and CDR2 as SYDVKM. CDR3 nucleotides: TGTGCCAGCAGCGGGACTAGCGGGGGAACAGAGACCCAGTACTTC. Its protein is CASSGTSGGTETQYF.

This chain connects TRBV5-4 to TRBJ1-2; 8 bases fit TRBD1. With 0 bases clipped from V and 3 bases from J, the junction kept 4 bases outside the gene matches. This CDR3 has 15 residues. CDR1 SGHNT and CDR2 YYREEE come from the germline V gene (reference sequence). CDR3 DNA: TGTGCCAGCAGCTTGGCCGGGACAGGTCACTATGGCTACACCTTC. Protein product: CASSLAGTGHYGYTF.